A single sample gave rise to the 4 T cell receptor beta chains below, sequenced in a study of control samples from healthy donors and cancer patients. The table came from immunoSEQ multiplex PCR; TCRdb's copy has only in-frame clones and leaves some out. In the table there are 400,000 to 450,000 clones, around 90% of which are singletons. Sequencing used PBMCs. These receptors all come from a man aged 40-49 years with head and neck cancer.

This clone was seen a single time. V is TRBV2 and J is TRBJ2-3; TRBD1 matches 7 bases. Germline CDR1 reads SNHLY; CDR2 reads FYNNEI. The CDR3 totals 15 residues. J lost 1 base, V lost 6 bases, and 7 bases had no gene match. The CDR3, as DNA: TGTGCCAGCAGCGTCAGAGGACAGGGCACAGATACGCAGTATTTT. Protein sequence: CASSVRGQGTDTQYF.

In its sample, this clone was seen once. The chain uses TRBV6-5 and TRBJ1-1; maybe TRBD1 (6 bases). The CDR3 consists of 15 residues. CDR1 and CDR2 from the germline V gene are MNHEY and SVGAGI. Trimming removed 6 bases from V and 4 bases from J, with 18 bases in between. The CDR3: CASSPDRDWGTEAFF. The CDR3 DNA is TGTGCCAGCAGCCCGGACAGAGATTGGGGCACTGAAGCTTTCTTT.

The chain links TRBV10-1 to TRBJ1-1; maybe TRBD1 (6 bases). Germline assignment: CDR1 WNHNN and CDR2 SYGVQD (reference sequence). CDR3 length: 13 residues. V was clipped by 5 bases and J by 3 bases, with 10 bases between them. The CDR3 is CASSRGMYTEAFF. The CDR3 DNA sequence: TGCGCCAGCAGTAGGGGGATGTACACTGAAGCTTTCTTT.

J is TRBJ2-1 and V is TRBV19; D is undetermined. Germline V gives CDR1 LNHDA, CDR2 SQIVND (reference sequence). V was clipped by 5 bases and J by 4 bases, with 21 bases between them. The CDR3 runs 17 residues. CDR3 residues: CASSWTGSSERYNEQFF. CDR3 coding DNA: TGTGCCAGTAGTTGGACGGGCAGCTCGGAACGGTACAATGAGCAGTTCTTC.